These 10 T cell receptor beta chains share one sample of origin, sequenced in a study of blood T cell repertoires in COVID-19. Data came from immunoSEQ multiplex PCR; TCRdb stores just in-frame clones and leaves some out. The sample shows 86,000 or so clones, around nine tenths of them seen only once. The sequencing sample was made of peripheral blood. The receptors here all came from a man aged 45-60 years with active or convalescent COVID-19.

This clone was seen only once. The V gene is TRBV4-1, the J gene TRBJ2-7, with unresolved D. V lost 0 bases to trimming and J lost 3 bases, with 6 bases between them. This CDR3 has 13 residues. Germline values: CDR1 MGHRA, CDR2 YSYEKL. The CDR3 region has the DNA TGCGCCAGCAGCCAAGATATAAACTACGAGCAGTACGTC. It is translated as CASSQDINYEQYV.

This clone was seen once. The chain couples TRBV19 to TRBJ1-1, with a possible D match to TRBD1 (6 bases). CDR1 LNHDA and CDR2 SQIVND come from the germline V gene (reference sequence). The V gene lost 8 bases and the J gene lost 4 bases, with 14 bases spanning the gap. The CDR3 spans 13 residues. CDR3 residues: CASWGGPSTEAFF. The CDR3 region has the DNA TGTGCCAGTTGGGGGGGGCCTTCCACTGAAGCTTTCTTT.

The gene calls are TRBV6-2 or TRBV6-3 and TRBJ1-6; TRBD1 agrees at 9 bases. Trimming cost V 4 bases and J 6 bases; bases outside gene matches: 7. CDR3 length equals 16 residues. CDR1 is MNHEY and CDR2 is SVGEGT in the germline V gene. CDR3 in amino acids: CASSFTGGASNSPLHF. In DNA form, the CDR3 reads TGTGCCAGCAGTTTCACAGGGGGCGCGAGTAATTCACCCCTCCACTTT.

This chain joins TRBV7-2 and TRBJ2-1; 8 nucleotides align to TRBD1. The CDR3 is made up of 16 amino acids. Germline CDR1 and CDR2: SGHTA and FQGNSA. The trim removed 1 base at V and 7 bases at J, leaving 9 bases unmatched. The CDR3 region is CASSLDPAGGKNEQFF. As DNA, the CDR3 is TGTGCCAGCAGCTTAGATCCGGCAGGGGGCAAGAATGAGCAGTTCTTC.

This chain joins TRBV5-1 and TRBJ2-3, with D unclear. Germline V gene sequence: CDR1 SGHRS, CDR2 YFSETQ. The CDR3 has 13 amino acids. V was cut by 1 base and J by 1 base, with 4 bases left in between. The CDR3 bases are TGCGCCAGCAGCTTGACGGGCACAGATACGCAGTATTTT. This translates into CASSLTGTDTQYF. Looking up the rest from reference TRBV5-1 and TRBJ2-3 gives the full variable domain: KAGVTQTPRYLIKTRGQQVTLSCSPISGHRSVSWYQQTPGQGLQFLFEYFSETQRNKGNFPGRFSGRQFSNSRSEMNVSTLELGDSALYLCASSLTGTDTQYFGPGTRLTVL.

This clone was observed a single time. The V and J genes are TRBV7-4 and TRBJ2-5; 7 bases map to TRBD2. This CDR3 comprises 15 residues. Germline V gene data show CDR1 as SGHVT and CDR2 as SQSDAQ. Unmatched junction bases numbered 6, after V lost 0 bases and J lost 5 bases. This CDR3 reads CASSLAAGVRETQYF. The CDR3 DNA reads as TGTGCCAGCAGCTTAGCTGCGGGGGTACGGGAGACCCAGTACTTC.

This clone was seen once. V and J are TRBV28 and TRBJ1-2, with TRBD1 as a possible D gene (6 bases). Germline loops: CDR1 MDHEN, CDR2 SYDVKM. The V and J ends lost 6 bases and 7 bases respectively, with 18 bases between them. The CDR3 contains 14 residues. CDR3 protein: CASRPPGGYFGYTF. The DNA for the CDR3 is TGTGCCAGCAGGCCCCCGGGGGGCTACTTTGGCTACACCTTC.

The genes are TRBV18 and TRBJ2-1, with 9 bases fitting TRBD1. V trimming: 2 bases; J trimming: 0 bases; junction bases outside the gene matches: 11. This CDR3 comprises 19 residues. Per the germline V gene, CDR1 is KGHSH and CDR2 is LQKENI. The CDR3 nucleotides are TGTGCCAGCTCACCAGAGACAGGGGGGGGCTGGGGCTCCTACAATGAGCAGTTCTTC. Translation: CASSPETGGGWGSYNEQFF.

This sequence joins TRBV7-8 and TRBJ2-5; 7 nucleotides line up with TRBD1. The J segment lost 1 base and the V segment lost 5 bases, leaving 7 bases of the junction unmatched. The length of the CDR3 is 15 residues. Germline CDR1 and CDR2: SGHVS and FQNEAQ. CDR3 residues: CASSLRTGSQETQYF. CDR3 in DNA: TGTGCCAGCAGCCTCAGGACAGGTAGCCAAGAGACCCAGTACTTC.

The chain recombines TRBV15 with TRBJ2-5; D is possibly TRBD2 (5 bases). CDR3 length equals 13 residues. CDR1 is LNHNV and CDR2 is YYDKDF in the germline V gene (reference sequence). Deletions cut 6 bases from V and 1 base from J, with 9 bases between. The CDR3 region is CATRTGTQETQYF. CDR3 bases: TGTGCCACCAGGACGGGAACCCAAGAGACCCAGTACTTC.